This T cell receptor (beta chain) stems from a study of blood T cells in healthy people across ages. Study-level background: Every two T cells gave about one barcoded beta molecule via template switching. Study-level findings and limits: From one million sequenced T cells, diversity estimates were lower bounds.

About this clonotype: The antigen remains undetermined.

From germline, CDR1 is MNHEY and CDR2 SMNVEV (reference sequence). V lost 0 bases, J lost 5 bases, and 13 bases lay in between. The CDR3 runs to 15 residues. There were healthy Caucasian individuals from Russia, aged about 6 to 100, serving as donors. PBMCs were isolated at a quantity of at least 6.5 million per sample. A second PCR of 7 to 11 cycles used a sample-barcoded 5' primer and a J-beta primer mix. MiXCR, applied by TCRdb to the 5' RACE reads, yields one record per CDR3 protein. The sample lists about 1.1 million distinct CDR3 sequences, more than 30% seen once, with under 15% in the top ten.

The TCR was taken from a man between 18 and 29 years old in good health. This chain connects TRBV27 to TRBJ2-5, with TRBD1 as a possible D gene (7 bases). Material for sequencing was blood. CDR3 sequence (DNA): TGTGCCAGCAGTTTATCGCGGAGGGGGCCGGAGACCCAGTACTTC. Protein product: CASSLSRRGPETQYF.